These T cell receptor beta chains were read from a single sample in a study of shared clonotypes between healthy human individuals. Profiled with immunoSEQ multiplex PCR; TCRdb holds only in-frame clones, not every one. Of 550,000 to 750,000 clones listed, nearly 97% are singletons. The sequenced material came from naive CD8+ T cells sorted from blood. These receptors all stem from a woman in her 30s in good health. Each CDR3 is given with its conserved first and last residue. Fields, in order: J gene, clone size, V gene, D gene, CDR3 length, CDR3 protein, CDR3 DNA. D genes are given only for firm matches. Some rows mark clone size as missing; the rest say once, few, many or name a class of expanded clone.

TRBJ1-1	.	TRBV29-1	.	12	CSVRTLNTEAFF	TGCAGCGTCAGGACGCTGAACACTGAAGCTTTCTTT
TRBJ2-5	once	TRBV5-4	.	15	CASSLVGGGEETQYF	TGTGCCAGCAGCTTGGTGGGAGGCGGTGAGGAGACCCAGTACTTC
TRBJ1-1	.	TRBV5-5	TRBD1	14	CASSLPGTGFEAFF	TGTGCCAGCAGCTTGCCAGGGACAGGGTTTGAAGCTTTCTTT
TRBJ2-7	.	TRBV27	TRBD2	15	CASSLWAGVQYEQYF	TGTGCCAGCAGTTTATGGGCGGGAGTTCAATACGAGCAGTACTTC
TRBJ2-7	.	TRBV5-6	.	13	CASSFGRAYEQYF	TGTGCCAGCAGCTTCGGACGGGCCTACGAGCAGTACTTC
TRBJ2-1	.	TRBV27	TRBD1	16	CASSLFGTGGYNEQFF	TGTGCCAGCAGTTTATTTGGGACAGGGGGCTACAATGAGCAGTTCTTC
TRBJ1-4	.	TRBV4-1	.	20	CASSQESRVRGKATNEKLFF	TGCGCCAGCAGCCAAGAAAGTAGGGTCAGGGGAAAGGCAACTAATGAAAAACTGTTTTTT
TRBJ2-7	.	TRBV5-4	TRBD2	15	CASSVQTSLGGEQYF	TGTGCCAGCAGTGTCCAGACTAGCCTGGGGGGCGAGCAGTACTTC
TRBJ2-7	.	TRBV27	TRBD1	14	CASSVTGGAYEQYF	TGTGCCAGCAGTGTGACAGGGGGCGCATACGAGCAGTACTTC
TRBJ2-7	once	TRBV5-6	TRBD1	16	CASSLLGGQGSYEQYF	TGTGCCAGCAGCTTGTTGGGCGGACAGGGTTCCTACGAGCAGTACTTC
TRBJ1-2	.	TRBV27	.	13	CASSLDRGNGYTF	TGTGCCAGCAGTTTAGACAGAGGAAATGGCTACACCTTC
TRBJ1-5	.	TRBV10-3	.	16	CAIAAPGREVRQPQHF	TGTGCCATCGCAGCCCCGGGCAGGGAGGTAAGGCAGCCCCAGCATTTT
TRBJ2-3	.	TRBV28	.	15	CASSTRQYFPDTQYF	TGTGCCAGCAGTACGCGACAGTATTTCCCAGATACGCAGTATTTT
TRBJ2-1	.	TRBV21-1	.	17	CASSKEIRDREDNEQFF	TGTGCCAGCAGCAAAGAGATCCGGGACAGGGAAGACAATGAGCAGTTCTTC
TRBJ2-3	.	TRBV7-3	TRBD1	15	CASSETGEITDTQYF	TGTGCCAGCAGCGAAACAGGGGAAATTACAGATACGCAGTATTTT
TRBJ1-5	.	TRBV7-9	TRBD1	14	CASSSTRGPQPQHF	TGTGCCAGCAGCTCAACTAGGGGGCCGCAGCCCCAGCATTTT
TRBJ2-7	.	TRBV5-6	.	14	CASSFSRIPYEQYF	TGTGCCAGCAGCTTTTCCCGTATTCCGTACGAGCAGTACTTC
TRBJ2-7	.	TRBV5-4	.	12	CASSSETYEQYF	TGTGCCAGCAGTTCCGAGACCTACGAGCAGTACTTC
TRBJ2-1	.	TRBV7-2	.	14	CASSFMGPYNEQFF	TGTGCCAGCAGCTTCATGGGCCCCTACAATGAGCAGTTCTTC
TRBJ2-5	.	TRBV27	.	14	CASSTEQGHEAQYF	TGTGCCAGCAGTACAGAACAGGGCCATGAGGCCCAGTACTTC
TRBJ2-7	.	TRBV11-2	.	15	CASSFSQGSSYEQYF	TGTGCCAGCAGCTTTAGCCAGGGAAGCTCCTACGAGCAGTACTTC
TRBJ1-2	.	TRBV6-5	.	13	CASSPLGYLGYTF	TGTGCCAGCAGTCCCCTGGGGTATCTGGGCTACACCTTC
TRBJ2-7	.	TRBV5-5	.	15	CASSLVLALSYEQYF	TGTGCCAGCAGCTTGGTCCTAGCCTTGTCCTACGAGCAGTACTTC
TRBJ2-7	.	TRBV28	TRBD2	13	CASSSSGSSEQYF	TGTGCCAGCAGTTCTAGCGGGAGCTCCGAGCAGTACTTC
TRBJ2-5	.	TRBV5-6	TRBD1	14	CASSIDRGHETQYF	TGTGCCAGCAGCATCGACAGGGGGCATGAGACCCAGTACTTC
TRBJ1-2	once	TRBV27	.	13	CASSWSPGRGYTF	TGTGCCAGCAGTTGGTCCCCCGGGCGCGGCTACACCTTC
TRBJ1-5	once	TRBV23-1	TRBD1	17	CASMIPGQGKGNQPQHF	TGCGCCAGCATGATACCGGGACAGGGAAAGGGCAATCAGCCCCAGCATTTT
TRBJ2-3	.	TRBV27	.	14	CASSLYGITDTQYF	TGTGCCAGCAGTTTATACGGGATCACAGATACGCAGTATTTT
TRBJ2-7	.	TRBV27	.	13	CASSLSTGSQQYF	TGTGCCAGCAGTTTATCCACCGGGTCGCAGCAGTACTTC
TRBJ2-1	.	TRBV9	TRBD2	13	CASSVGTSEAEFF	TGTGCCAGCAGCGTAGGGACTAGTGAGGCGGAGTTCTTC
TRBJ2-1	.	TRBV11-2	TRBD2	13	CASSLVGGNEQFF	TGTGCCAGCAGCTTAGTGGGGGGGAATGAGCAGTTCTTC
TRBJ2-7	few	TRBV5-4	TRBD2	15	CASSSGTSMLYEQYF	TGTGCCAGCAGCTCCGGGACTAGCATGCTCTACGAGCAGTACTTC
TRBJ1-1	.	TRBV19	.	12	CASRYAAQEAFF	TGTGCCAGTAGGTACGCAGCGCAGGAAGCTTTCTTT
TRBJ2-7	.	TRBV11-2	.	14	CASSVAPGTYEQYF	TGTGCCAGCAGCGTAGCTCCGGGAACCTACGAGCAGTACTTC
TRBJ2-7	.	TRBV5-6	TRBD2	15	CASSGGLASTYEQYF	TGTGCCAGCAGCGGTGGACTAGCGAGTACCTACGAGCAGTACTTC
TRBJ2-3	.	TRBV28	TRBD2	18	CASSLGLAGGGDADTQYF	TGTGCCAGCAGTTTGGGACTAGCGGGAGGAGGGGACGCAGATACGCAGTATTTT
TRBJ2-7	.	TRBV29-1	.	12	CSVVTGFDEQYF	TGCAGCGTTGTAACGGGGTTTGACGAGCAGTACTTC
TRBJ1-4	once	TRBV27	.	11	CASSQGEKLFF	TGTGCCAGCAGCCAAGGTGAAAAACTGTTTTTT
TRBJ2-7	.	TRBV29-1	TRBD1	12	CSAGQGAYEQYF	TGCAGCGCCGGACAGGGGGCTTACGAGCAGTACTTC
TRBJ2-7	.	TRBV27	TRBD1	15	CASRPTGTGVHEQYF	TGTGCCAGCAGGCCGACCGGGACAGGGGTCCACGAGCAGTACTTC
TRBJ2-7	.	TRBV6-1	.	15	CASSPIRGRPYEQYF	TGTGCCAGCAGTCCAATCAGAGGGCGCCCCTACGAGCAGTACTTC
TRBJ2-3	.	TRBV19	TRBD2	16	CASKERTSGSTDTQYF	TGTGCCAGTAAGGAGAGGACTAGCGGGAGCACAGATACGCAGTATTTT
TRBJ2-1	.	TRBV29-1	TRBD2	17	CSVEYFSGVSSYNEQFF	TGCAGCGTTGAATACTTTAGCGGGGTAAGCTCCTACAATGAGCAGTTCTTC
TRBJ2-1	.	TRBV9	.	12	CASSLPGNEQFF	TGTGCCAGCAGCCTCCCGGGCAATGAGCAGTTCTTC
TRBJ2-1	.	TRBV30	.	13	CAWSVMYFSEQFF	TGTGCCTGGAGTGTAATGTACTTTTCTGAGCAGTTCTTC
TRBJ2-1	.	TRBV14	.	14	CASSQDLLVNEQFF	TGTGCCAGCAGCCAAGATCTCCTAGTGAATGAGCAGTTCTTC
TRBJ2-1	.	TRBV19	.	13	CASSIAGWREQFF	TGTGCCAGTAGTATAGCAGGATGGAGGGAGCAGTTCTTC